This TCR beta chain was sequenced during a study of Graves' ophthalmopathy and Graves' hyperthyroidism. The TCR beta CDR3 regions underwent amplification from RNA transcripts. An initial RT-PCR round employing HTBI primers preceded a second-round multiplex PCR. TCRdb re-analysed the multiplex PCR reads in MiXCR, keeping a single row per CDR3 protein. The top ten clones hold roughly half of a sample with about 240,000 distinct CDR3 sequences, 45% to 55% of them seen once. Trimming cost V 0 bases and J 2 bases, with 9 bases left between them. Germline CDR1 and CDR2: SGHRS and YFSETQ. CDR3 length: 15 amino acids.

The TCR was taken from an adult man with Graves' ophthalmopathy. Sequenced sample: peripheral blood. The chain recombines TRBV5-1 with TRBJ1-5, with a tentative D call TRBD1 (6 bases). CDR3 amino acids: CASSLGGAGNQPQHF. The CDR3 DNA follows: TGCGCCAGCAGCTTGGGGGGGGCTGGCAATCAGCCCCAGCATTTT.